This TCR beta chain was recovered during a study of cytomegalovirus exposure and HLA in healthy donors. At the level of the study: As released early, the data held about 85 million unique TCRs from HLA-typed donors. Study-level points and caveats: Roughly even sequencing depth across donors was the assumption behind the presence/absence analyses.

This CDR3 has 13 amino acids. Deletions cut 6 bases from V and 3 bases from J, with 11 bases between. Germline V CDR1 and CDR2: MNHEY, SVGAGI. A remark on this clone: What it binds is unknown.

Unrecorded immune exposure was likely among donors, who were nominally healthy when sampled. Primers for the PCR totalled 60 Vbeta and 13 Jbeta. The protocol was immunoSEQ multiplex PCR, while the TCRdb copy is restricted to in-frame clones and leaves out a portion. The table counts around 76,000 clones; approximately 0.81% lies in the top ten. The rearrangement links TRBV6-5 to TRBJ2-5, with D unresolved. Sequenced: PBMCs. This receptor was obtained from a boy between 10 and 17 years old in good health and CMV-seronegative. The CDR3 nucleotides are TGTGCCAGCAGACGGCGGCTGGAAGAGACCCAGTACTTC. Its protein product is CASRRRLEETQYF.